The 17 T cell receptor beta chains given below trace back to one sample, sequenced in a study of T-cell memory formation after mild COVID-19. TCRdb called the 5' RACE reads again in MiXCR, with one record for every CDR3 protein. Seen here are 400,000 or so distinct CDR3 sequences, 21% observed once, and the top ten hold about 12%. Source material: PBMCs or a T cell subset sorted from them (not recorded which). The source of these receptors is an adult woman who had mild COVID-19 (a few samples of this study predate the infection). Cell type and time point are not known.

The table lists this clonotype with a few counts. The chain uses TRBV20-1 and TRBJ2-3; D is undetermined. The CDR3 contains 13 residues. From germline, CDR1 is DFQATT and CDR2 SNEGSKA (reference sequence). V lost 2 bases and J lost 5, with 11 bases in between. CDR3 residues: CSARSSSVDTQYF. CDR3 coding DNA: TGCAGTGCTAGATCGAGTTCGGTAGATACGCAGTATTTT.

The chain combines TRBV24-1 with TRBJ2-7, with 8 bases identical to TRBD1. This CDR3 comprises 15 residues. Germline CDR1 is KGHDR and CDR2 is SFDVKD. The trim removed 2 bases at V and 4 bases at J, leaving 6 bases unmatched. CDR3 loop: CATSDSRTGIYEQYF. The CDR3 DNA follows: TGTGCCACCAGTGATTCGAGGACAGGGATTTACGAGCAGTACTTC.

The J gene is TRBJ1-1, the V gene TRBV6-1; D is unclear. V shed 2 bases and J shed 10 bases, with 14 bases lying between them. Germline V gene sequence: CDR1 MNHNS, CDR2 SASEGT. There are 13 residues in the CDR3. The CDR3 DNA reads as TGTGCCAGCAGTGAACACCAATCCGCTAGAGCTTTCTTT. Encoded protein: CASSEHQSARAFF.

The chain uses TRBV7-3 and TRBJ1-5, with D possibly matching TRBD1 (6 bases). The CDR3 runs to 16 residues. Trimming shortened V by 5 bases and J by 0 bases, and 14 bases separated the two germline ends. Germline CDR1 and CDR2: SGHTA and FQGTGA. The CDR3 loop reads CASSIKPGDSNQPQHF. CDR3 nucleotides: TGTGCCAGCAGCATAAAACCAGGGGATAGCAATCAGCCCCAGCATTTT.

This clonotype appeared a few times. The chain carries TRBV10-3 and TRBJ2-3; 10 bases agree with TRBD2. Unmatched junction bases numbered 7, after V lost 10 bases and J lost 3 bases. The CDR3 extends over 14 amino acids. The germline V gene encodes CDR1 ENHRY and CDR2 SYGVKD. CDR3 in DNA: TGTGCCACCGGGCTAGCGGGAGTTACAGATACGCAGTATTTT. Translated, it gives CATGLAGVTDTQYF.

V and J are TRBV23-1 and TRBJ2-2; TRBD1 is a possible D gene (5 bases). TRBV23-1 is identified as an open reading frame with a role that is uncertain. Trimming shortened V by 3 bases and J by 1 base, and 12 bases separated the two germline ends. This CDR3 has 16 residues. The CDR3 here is CASSQTAGKNTGELFF. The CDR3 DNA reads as TGCGCCAGCAGTCAGACGGCAGGGAAGAACACCGGGGAGCTGTTTTTT.

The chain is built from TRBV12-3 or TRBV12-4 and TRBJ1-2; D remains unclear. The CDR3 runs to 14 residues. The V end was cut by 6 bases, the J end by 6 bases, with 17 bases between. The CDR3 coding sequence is TGTGCCAGCAGCCGAAGACCGGAGGTGGATGGCTACACCTTC. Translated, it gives CASSRRPEVDGYTF.

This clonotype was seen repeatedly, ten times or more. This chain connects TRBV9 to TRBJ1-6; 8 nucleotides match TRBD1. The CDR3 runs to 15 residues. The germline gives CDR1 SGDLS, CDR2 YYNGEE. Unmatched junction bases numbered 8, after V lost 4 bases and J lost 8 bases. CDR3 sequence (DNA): TGTGCCAGCAGCCCCCGACAGGGGCCCGATTCACCCCTCCACTTT. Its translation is CASSPRQGPDSPLHF.

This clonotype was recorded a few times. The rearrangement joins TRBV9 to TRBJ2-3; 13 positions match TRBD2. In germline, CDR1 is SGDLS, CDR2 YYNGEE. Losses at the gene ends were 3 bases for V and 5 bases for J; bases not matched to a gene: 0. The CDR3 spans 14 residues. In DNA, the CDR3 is TGTGCCAGCAGCGGGACTAGCGGGAGAGATACGCAGTATTTT. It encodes CASSGTSGRDTQYF.

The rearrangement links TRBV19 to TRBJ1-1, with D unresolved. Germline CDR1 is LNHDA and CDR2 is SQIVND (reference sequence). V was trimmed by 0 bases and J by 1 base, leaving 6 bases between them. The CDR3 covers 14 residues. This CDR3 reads CASSIESQNTEAFF. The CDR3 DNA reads TGTGCCAGTAGTATAGAGAGCCAGAACACTGAAGCTTTCTTT.

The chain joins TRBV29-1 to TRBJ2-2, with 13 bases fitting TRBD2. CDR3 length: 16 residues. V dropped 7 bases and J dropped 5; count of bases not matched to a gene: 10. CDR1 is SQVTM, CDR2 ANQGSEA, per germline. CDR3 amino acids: CSATSGRALGTGELFF. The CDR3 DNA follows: TGCAGCGCTACTAGCGGGAGGGCCTTGGGGACCGGGGAGCTGTTTTTT.

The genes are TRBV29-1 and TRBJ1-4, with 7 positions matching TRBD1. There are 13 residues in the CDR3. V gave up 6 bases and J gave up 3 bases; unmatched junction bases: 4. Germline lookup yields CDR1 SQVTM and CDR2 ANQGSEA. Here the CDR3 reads CSVGTVPNEKLFF. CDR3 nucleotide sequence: TGCAGCGTCGGGACAGTCCCTAATGAAAAACTGTTTTTT. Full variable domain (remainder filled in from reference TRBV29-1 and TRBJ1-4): SAVISQKPSRDICQRGTSLTIQCQVDSQVTMMFWYRQQPGQSLTLIATANQGSEATYESGFVIDKFPISRPNLTFSTLTVSNMSPEDSSIYLCSVGTVPNEKLFFGSGTQLSVL.

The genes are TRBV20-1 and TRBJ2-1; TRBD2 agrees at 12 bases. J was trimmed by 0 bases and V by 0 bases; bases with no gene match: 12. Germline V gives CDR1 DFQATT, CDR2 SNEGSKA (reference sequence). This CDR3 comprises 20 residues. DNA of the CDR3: TGCAGTGCTAGAGACCAAAGACTAGCGGGGGTTACTTACTCCTACAATGAGCAGTTCTTC. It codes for CSARDQRLAGVTYSYNEQFF.

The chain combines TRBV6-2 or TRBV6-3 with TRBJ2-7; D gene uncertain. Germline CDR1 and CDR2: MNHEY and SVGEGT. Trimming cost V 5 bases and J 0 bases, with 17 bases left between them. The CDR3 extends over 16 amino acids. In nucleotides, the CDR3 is TGTGCCAGCAGTGAACTGACCCAGAGCGCCTCCTACGAGCAGTACTTC. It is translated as CASSELTQSASYEQYF.

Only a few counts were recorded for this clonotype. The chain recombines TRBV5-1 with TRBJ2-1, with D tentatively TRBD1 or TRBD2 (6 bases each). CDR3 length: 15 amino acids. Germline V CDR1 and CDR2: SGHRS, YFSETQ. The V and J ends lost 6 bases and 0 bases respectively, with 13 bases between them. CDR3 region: CASTLGGFSYNEQFF. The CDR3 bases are TGCGCCAGCACCCTAGGGGGGTTCTCCTACAATGAGCAGTTCTTC.

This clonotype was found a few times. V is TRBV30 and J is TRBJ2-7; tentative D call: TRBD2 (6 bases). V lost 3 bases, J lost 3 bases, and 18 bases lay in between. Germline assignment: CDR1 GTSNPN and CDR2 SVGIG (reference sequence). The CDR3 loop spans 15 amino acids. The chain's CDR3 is CAWRYRGSGIYEQYF. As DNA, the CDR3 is TGTGCCTGGAGATACCGGGGTAGCGGCATCTACGAGCAGTACTTC.

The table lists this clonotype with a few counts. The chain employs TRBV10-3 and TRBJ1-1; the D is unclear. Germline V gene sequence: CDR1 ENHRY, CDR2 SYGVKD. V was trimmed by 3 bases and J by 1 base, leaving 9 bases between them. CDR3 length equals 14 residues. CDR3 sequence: CAISDPGSNTEAFF. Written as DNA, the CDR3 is TGTGCCATCAGTGACCCAGGCTCGAACACTGAAGCTTTCTTT.